This record concerns one T cell receptor beta chain sequence. The antigen is undetermined. The sample is drawn from a study of OX40 agonist ivuxolimab in advanced cancers. Study-wide background: Every 2 weeks, ivuxolimab was infused into the patients intravenously at between 0.01 and 10 mg/kg. The study's findings and limits: The study did not work out the antigen specificity of the expanded peripheral T cells. Averaged across samples, CD8+ T cells carried more expanded clones than CD4+ did. Partial responders at 0.1-3.0 mg/kg had among the lowest clonal expansion.

Assay used: immunoSEQ multiplex PCR; TCRdb lists only in-frame clones, some missing. The sample gives 60,000 to 90,000 clones, 84% of which show up once; about 0.4% is in the top ten. This CDR3 is built from 15 residues. After removal of 5 bases from V and 8 bases from J, the junction contained 10 bases not matched to a gene. Per the germline V gene, CDR1 is SGHTA and CDR2 is FQGTGA. This chain connects TRBV7-3 to TRBJ2-3; 10 bases agree with TRBD2. The source was CD4+ or CD8+ T cells sorted from blood, collected in a trial of the OX40 agonist ivuxolimab. The clonotype was recovered from an adult with an advanced solid tumor such as melanoma, head and neck, liver or kidney cancer. The CDR3 spells CASSPLAGVSVTQYF. CDR3 nucleotides: TGTGCCAGCAGCCCCCTAGCGGGAGTGTCGGTTACGCAGTATTTT.